The clone carrying this T cell receptor (beta chain) was counted between two and nine times. The CDR3 spans 11 residues. V gave up 3 bases and J gave up 2 bases, with 3 bases separating them. The germline CDR1 and CDR2 sequences are DFQATT and SNEGSKA (reference sequence). This record comes from a study of T-cell reconstitution after alpha-beta-depleted transplantation in children. Preparation of the TCRbeta library involved a method that used unique molecular identifiers. Using its own MiXCR run on the PCR reads, TCRdb lists one record per CDR3 protein. The sample has around 400,000 distinct CDR3 sequences; about 20% are singletons.

The receptor was isolated from a human donor who donated a stem cell graft to a child with acute myeloid leukemia. This specimen consisted of PBMCs from the stem cell graft donor, obtained from the stem cell graft. The chain links TRBV20-1 to TRBJ2-3; D is unclear. The CDR3 DNA follows: TGCAGTGCTAGCCCCACAGATACGCAGTATTTT. This sequence encodes CSASPTDTQYF.